These 14 T cell receptor beta chains were all obtained from the same sample, sequenced in a study of post-analysis software for immune sequencing data. Points from the study as a whole: Comparison of patients with controls showed a handful of TRBV segments more frequent in patients, TRBV5-6, TRBV5-1 and TRBV20-1 among them.

Antigens for these TCRs are unknown. Unique molecular identifiers had been added to the TCR beta cDNA libraries. TCRdb recomputed calls from the PCR reads with MiXCR, one row per CDR3 protein. The sample contains about 460,000 distinct CDR3 sequences, nearly 45% of which appear only once. The specimen was blood. All receptors come from a girl between 5 and 17 years old with multiple sclerosis.

CDR3 loop: CASSLGREEDTQYF. DNA of the CDR3: TGTGCCAGCAGCTTGGGGCGGGAGGAGGATACGCAGTATTTT. The V gene is TRBV7-9, the J gene TRBJ2-3, with 8 bases aligning to TRBD2. Losses at the gene ends were 3 bases for V and 6 bases for J; bases not matched to a gene: 5. The CDR3 runs 14 residues. CDR1 SEHNR and CDR2 FQNEAQ come from the germline V gene (reference sequence).

J is TRBJ2-1 and V is TRBV29-1; 11 bases agree with TRBD2. With V trimmed by 6 bases and J by 4 bases, 8 bases remained unmatched. The CDR3 runs to 15 residues. Germline loops: CDR1 SQVTM, CDR2 ANQGSEA. CDR3 DNA sequence: TGCAGCGTCCGGACGTTAGCGGGAGGGTACAATGAGCAGTTCTTC. It specifies CSVRTLAGGYNEQFF.

This clonotype was counted at least ten times. The chain employs TRBV5-5 and TRBJ2-7; no firm D call. V was trimmed by 1 base and J by 2 bases, leaving 4 bases between them. Germline loops: CDR1 SGHKS, CDR2 YYEKEE (reference sequence). This CDR3 is 12 amino acids long. CDR3 loop: CASSLTPYEQYF. The CDR3, as DNA: TGTGCCAGCAGCTTGACGCCCTACGAGCAGTACTTC.

Here the CDR3 DNA reads TGCAGCGTTGAGGGGGAACGGGAACGCTACGAGCAGTACTTC. It specifies CSVEGERERYEQYF. The genes are TRBV29-1 and TRBJ2-7; the D call may be TRBD1 or TRBD2 (5 bases each). The CDR3 runs 14 residues. V was clipped by 3 bases and J by 3 bases, with 15 bases between them. Per the germline V gene, CDR1 is SQVTM and CDR2 is ANQGSEA.

The CDR3 protein is CSAPSPGLNTEAFF. The CDR3 coding sequence is TGCAGTGCCCCCAGCCCAGGGTTGAACACTGAAGCTTTCTTT. The chain is built from TRBV20-1 and TRBJ1-1, with D possibly being TRBD1 (5 bases). The V gene lost 6 bases and the J gene lost 0 bases, with 14 bases spanning the gap. The CDR3 runs to 14 residues. Germline CDR1 reads DFQATT; CDR2 reads SNEGSKA (reference sequence).

V and J are TRBV29-1 and TRBJ2-1, with a tentative D call TRBD2 (6 bases). CDR1 SQVTM and CDR2 ANQGSEA come from the germline V gene. The CDR3 is made up of 14 amino acids. The V and J ends lost 5 bases and 10 bases respectively, with 21 bases between them. CDR3 bases: TGCAGCGTTAATAAAGGCGGGACCTCCTACGAGCAGTTCTTC. Its protein product is CSVNKGGTSYEQFF.

This chain links TRBV20-1 with TRBJ2-4; 7 bases are shared with TRBD2. Germline-derived CDR1 and CDR2 are DFQATT and SNEGSKA (reference sequence). With V trimmed by 0 bases and J by 7 bases, 6 bases remained unmatched. This CDR3 is 14 amino acids long. The CDR3 sequence: CSARDQWGGNIQYF. The CDR3 DNA is TGCAGTGCTAGAGATCAGTGGGGAGGGAACATTCAGTACTTC.

This clonotype was seen only a few times. The chain links TRBV15 to TRBJ1-5; 9 bases match TRBD1. This CDR3 is built from 14 residues. Trimming took 1 base from V and 7 from J; bases not matched to a gene: 2. Germline-derived CDR1 and CDR2 are LNHNV and YYDKDF (reference sequence). CDR3 DNA sequence: TGTGCCACCAGCAGAGGGGACAGGGCCCAGCCCCAGCATTTT. Encoded protein: CATSRGDRAQPQHF.

This chain connects TRBV28 to TRBJ2-3; 9 bases are shared with TRBD2. The CDR3 spans 18 residues. Unmatched junction bases numbered 8, after V lost 1 base and J lost 0 bases. In germline, CDR1 is MDHEN, CDR2 SYDVKM. CDR3 nucleotides: TGTGCCAGCAGTTTATACCTGGCTAGCGGGACTAGCACAGATACGCAGTATTTT. The encoded protein is CASSLYLASGTSTDTQYF.

The gene calls are TRBV7-2 and TRBJ2-1; 12 nucleotides align to TRBD2. V lost 5 bases to trimming and J lost 4 bases; unmatched junction nucleotides: 6. CDR1 SGHTA and CDR2 FQGNSA come from the germline V gene. The CDR3 is 16 amino acids. The CDR3 region has the DNA TGTGCCAGCAGCGCCCGGACTAGCGGGACTTACAATGAGCAGTTCTTC. Amino acid sequence: CASSARTSGTYNEQFF.

The J gene is TRBJ1-1, the V gene TRBV20-1; 8 bases agree with TRBD1. V lost 3 bases, J lost 0 bases, and 3 bases stayed unmatched. The CDR3 sequence is 14 residues long. Looked up from germline, CDR1 is DFQATT and CDR2 is SNEGSKA (reference sequence). The CDR3 region has the DNA TGCAGTGCTAGTACAGGGGGAGTGAACACTGAAGCTTTCTTT. This sequence encodes CSASTGGVNTEAFF.

This chain uses TRBV4-1 with TRBJ2-5, with 11 bases lining up with TRBD2. The CDR3 runs 16 residues. CDR1 is MGHRA, CDR2 YSYEKL, per germline. V lost 4 bases, J lost 4 bases, and 8 bases stayed unmatched. Here the CDR3 reads CASSLKDTSGRETQYF. CDR3 in DNA: TGCGCCAGCAGCCTGAAGGACACTAGCGGGAGAGAGACCCAGTACTTC.

The chain uses TRBV6-6 and TRBJ1-2, with 7 bases matching TRBD1. CDR1 and CDR2 (germline): MNHNY, SVGAGI (reference sequence). CDR3 size: 14 residues. V trimming: 2 bases; J trimming: 4 bases; junction bases outside the gene matches: 4. CDR3 in amino acids: CASSYGTDTYGYTF. The CDR3 coding sequence is TGTGCCAGCAGTTACGGGACAGATACCTATGGCTACACCTTC.

The V call is TRBV20-1, the J call TRBJ2-3, with 11 positions matching TRBD2. Germline-derived CDR1 and CDR2 are DFQATT and SNEGSKA (reference sequence). There are 13 residues in the CDR3. Trimming cost V 6 bases and J 5 bases; bases outside gene matches: 4. CDR3 sequence (DNA): TGCAGTGCGAAGGGACTAGCGGTAGATACGCAGTATTTT. Amino acid sequence: CSAKGLAVDTQYF.